The T cell receptor beta chain described here comes from a study of T-cell reconstitution after alpha-beta-depleted transplantation in children. A remark on this clonotype: Its target is unknown.

This CDR3 has 16 residues. Deletions cut 0 bases from V and 1 base from J, with 11 bases between. The germline V gene has CDR1 SGHDT and CDR2 YYEEEE. This sample's TCRbeta library carried unique molecular identifier barcodes. TCRdb re-analysed the PCR reads in MiXCR, keeping a single row per CDR3 protein. The top ten clones hold around 4.8% of a sample with a few hundred thousand distinct CDR3 sequences, about 24% of them seen once. Broader study findings: By about two months after transplant, alpha-beta T cells reportedly arose from several hundred graft clones that had expanded.

The genes are TRBV5-6 and TRBJ1-3; D possibly corresponds to TRBD1 (5 bases). Here the sequenced sample was PBMCs, mostly from graft donor cells, taken 360 days after TCRalphabeta/CD19-depleted stem cell transplant. The TCR sequence derives from a female patient aged 2-10 years who had a stem cell transplant for congenital amegakaryocytic thrombocytopenia, so the T cells may come from the graft donor. CDR3 in DNA: TGTGCCAGCAGCTTGGAGGGGAAGGGGTCTGGAAACACCATATATTTT. Amino acids: CASSLEGKGSGNTIYF.